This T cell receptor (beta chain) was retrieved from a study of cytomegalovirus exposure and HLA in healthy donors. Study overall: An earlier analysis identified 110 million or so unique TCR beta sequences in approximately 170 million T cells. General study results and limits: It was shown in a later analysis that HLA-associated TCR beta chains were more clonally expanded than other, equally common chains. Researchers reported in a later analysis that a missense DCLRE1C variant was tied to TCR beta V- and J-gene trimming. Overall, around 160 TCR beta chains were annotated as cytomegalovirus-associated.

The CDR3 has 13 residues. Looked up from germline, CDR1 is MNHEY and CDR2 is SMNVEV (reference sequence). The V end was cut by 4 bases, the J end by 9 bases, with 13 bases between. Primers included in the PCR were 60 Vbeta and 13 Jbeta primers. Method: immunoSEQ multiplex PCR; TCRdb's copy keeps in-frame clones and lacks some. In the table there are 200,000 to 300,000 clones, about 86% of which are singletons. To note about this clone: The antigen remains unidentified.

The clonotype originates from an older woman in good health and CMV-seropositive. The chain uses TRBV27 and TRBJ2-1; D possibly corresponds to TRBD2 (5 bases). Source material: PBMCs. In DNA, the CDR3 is TGTGCCAGCAGTTCCGAGGTGGCGGGTGAGCAGTTCTTC. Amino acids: CASSSEVAGEQFF.